These 24 T cell receptor beta chains were all obtained from the same sample, sequenced in a study of shared T cell receptors in the human thymus. Measured with immunoSEQ multiplex PCR; TCRdb has only the in-frame clones, and not every one. Here the sample spans hundreds of thousands of clones, about 89% being singletons. These records were also assigned to another study, of human thymus T cells.

The sample consisted of thymocytes. These receptors all come from a boy in the first two years of life with a congenital heart defect.

This CDR3 is CASSCGTGGITEAFF. In DNA form, the CDR3 reads TGCGCCAGCAGCTGCGGGACAGGGGGCATCACTGAAGCTTTCTTT. The V gene is TRBV5-1, the J gene TRBJ1-1; 12 bases line up with TRBD1. The length of the CDR3 is 15 residues. Germline CDR1 reads SGHRS; CDR2 reads YFSETQ. V was pared by 3 bases and J by 4 bases, with 4 bases of the junction left unmatched.

This clone has a handful of counts. The chain links TRBV9 to TRBJ2-3; 8 bases align to TRBD1. The germline V gene encodes CDR1 SGDLS and CDR2 YYNGEE. J lost 1 base, V lost 4 bases, and 17 bases had no gene match. The CDR3 has 19 amino acids. The CDR3 sequence is CASSPGDRTGPPGTDTQYF. CDR3 coding DNA: TGTGCCAGCAGCCCTGGGGACCGGACAGGGCCTCCCGGCACAGATACGCAGTATTTT. Full variable domain (rest looked up from reference TRBV9 and TRBJ2-3): DSGVTQTPKHLITATGQRVTLRCSPRSGDLSVYWYQQSLDQGLQFLIQYYNGEERAKGNILERFSAQQFPDLHSELNLSSLELGDSALYFCASSPGDRTGPPGTDTQYFGPGTRLTVL.

The chain employs TRBV10-3 and TRBJ1-5; tentative D call: TRBD1 (6 bases). This CDR3 comprises 13 residues. V lost 8 bases and J 2 bases, leaving 10 bases between the germline ends. Germline V gene lookup returns CDR1 ENHRY and CDR2 SYGVKD. The CDR3 sequence is CAIAQGGNQPQHF. Written as DNA, the CDR3 is TGTGCCATCGCACAGGGCGGCAATCAGCCCCAGCATTTT.

This chain uses TRBV4-3 with TRBJ1-2; a weak D match, TRBD1 (5 bases). The CDR3 extends over 20 amino acids. Germline CDR1 reads LGHNA; CDR2 reads YSLEER. The ends were cut back, 1 base at V and 1 base at J, with 25 bases in the middle. The CDR3 nucleotides read TGCGCCAGCAGCCAAGGCTCGGGGGGGGTGGTGAGGCCCTTTAACTATGGCTACACCTTC. As protein: CASSQGSGGVVRPFNYGYTF.

The gene calls are TRBV13 and TRBJ2-5; TRBD1 aligns across 9 bases. CDR3 length equals 16 residues. Germline assignment: CDR1 PRHDT and CDR2 FYEKMQ (reference sequence). V lost 0 bases and J lost 3; bases outside the gene matches: 5. The chain's CDR3 is CASSLGGGQGEETQYF. The CDR3 region has the DNA TGTGCCAGCAGCTTAGGGGGGGGACAGGGAGAAGAGACCCAGTACTTC.

This chain links TRBV10-3 with TRBJ2-5, with 10 bases identical to TRBD2. Germline assignment: CDR1 ENHRY and CDR2 SYGVKD. The V and J ends lost 2 bases and 4 bases, in that order; junction bases with no gene match: 10. The CDR3 consists of 17 residues. The CDR3 loop reads CAISEIRASGGGETQYF. The CDR3 coding sequence is TGTGCCATCAGTGAGATCCGGGCTAGCGGGGGCGGAGAGACCCAGTACTTC.

This clone came up a few times. This chain joins TRBV5-1 and TRBJ2-3, with 8 bases that match TRBD2. CDR1 and CDR2 (germline): SGHRS, YFSETQ. The V gene end was trimmed by 2 bases and the J gene end by 4 bases; junction bases not matched to a gene: 18. The CDR3 has 19 amino acids. The CDR3 region has the DNA TGCGCCAGCAGCTTAACTGGGGTAGCGGGGAGGGCCGGGGCAGATACGCAGTATTTT. Encoded protein: CASSLTGVAGRAGADTQYF. Filled out from reference TRBV5-1 and TRBJ2-3, the complete variable domain reads KAGVTQTPRYLIKTRGQQVTLSCSPISGHRSVSWYQQTPGQGLQFLFEYFSETQRNKGNFPGRFSGRQFSNSRSEMNVSTLELGDSALYLCASSLTGVAGRAGADTQYFGPGTRLTVL.

V is TRBV16 and J is TRBJ2-2; 7 bases are a match to TRBD1. This CDR3 spans 17 amino acids. V lost 4 bases to trimming and J lost 6 bases; unmatched junction nucleotides: 14. Germline CDR1 reads KGHSY; CDR2 reads FQNENV. As DNA, the CDR3 is TGTGCCAGCAGCCCGACCAATCGAAGGGGGCGGTCCGGGGAGCTGTTTTTT. Its translation: CASSPTNRRGRSGELFF.

This clone was picked up one time. The genes are TRBV20-1 and TRBJ2-1; no firm D call. Trimming cost V 4 bases and J 6 bases, with 4 bases left between them. The CDR3 runs 10 residues. Germline lookup yields CDR1 DFQATT and CDR2 SNEGSKA (reference sequence). The CDR3 protein is CSATSNEQFF. DNA for the CDR3: TGCAGTGCTACCAGCAATGAGCAGTTCTTC.

This clone was detected a few times. The genes are TRBV19 and TRBJ1-1; 8 bases align to TRBD1. The CDR3 has 15 residues. In germline, CDR1 is LNHDA, CDR2 SQIVND (reference sequence). V shed 4 bases, J shed 6 bases, and the junction held 10 bases outside the gene matches. The CDR3 reads CASSTSSPGGPEAFF. CDR3 bases: TGTGCCAGTAGTACCTCCTCTCCAGGGGGCCCTGAAGCTTTCTTT.

The V call is TRBV10-1, the J call TRBJ1-4, with 7 positions matching TRBD1. This CDR3 comprises 16 residues. The V segment lost 6 bases and the J segment 8 bases; nucleotides outside the gene matches: 15. CDR1 and CDR2 from the germline V gene are WNHNN and SYGVQD (reference sequence). CDR3 in amino acids: CASRGRMAGQLEKLFF. As DNA, the CDR3 is TGCGCCAGCAGAGGTAGGATGGCGGGACAGCTCGAAAAACTGTTTTTT.

The chain joins TRBV7-9 to TRBJ1-1, with TRBD1 matching 10 bases. The CDR3 has 17 residues. V shed 1 base and J 5 bases; nucleotides not matched to a gene: 10. Per germline, CDR1 SEHNR and CDR2 FQNEAQ (reference sequence). CDR3 region: CASSLEGQGIEKTEAFF. Here the CDR3 DNA reads TGTGCCAGCAGCTTAGAGGGACAGGGGATCGAAAAAACTGAAGCTTTCTTT.

The chain recombines TRBV7-2 with TRBJ1-2; maybe TRBD1 (5 bases). Trimming took 3 bases from V and 8 from J, leaving 13 bases between them. CDR3 length equals 13 residues. Germline V gene lookup returns CDR1 SGHTA and CDR2 FQGNSA. The CDR3 region is CASSFLRAGGYTF. CDR3 bases: TGTGCCAGCAGCTTCCTCAGGGCAGGGGGCTACACCTTC. The full variable domain, rest sourced from reference TRBV7-2 and TRBJ1-2, is GAGVSQSPSNKVTEKGKDVELRCDPISGHTALYWYRQSLGQGLEFLIYFQGNSAPDKSGLPSDRFSAERTGGSVSTLTIQRTQQEDSAVYLCASSFLRAGGYTFGSGTRLTVV.

The rearrangement links TRBV28 to TRBJ2-3; possible D gene TRBD2, 6 bases. CDR1 is MDHEN and CDR2 is SYDVKM in the germline V gene. V was pared by 2 bases and J by 0 bases, with 12 bases between. This CDR3 region has 16 residues. The CDR3 nucleotides read TGTGCCAGCAGTTTACGGGGGAGCGCTAGCACAGATACGCAGTATTTT. Protein product: CASSLRGSASTDTQYF.

The chain employs TRBV28 and TRBJ1-2; 8 positions agree with TRBD1. V gave up 6 bases and J gave up 5 bases; unmatched junction bases: 17. Per the germline V gene, CDR1 is MDHEN and CDR2 is SYDVKM. The CDR3 length is 17 residues. The CDR3 nucleotides are TGTGCCAGCAGCTCAGGGACAGGATCCCAACACTCATATGGCTACACCTTC. It is translated as CASSSGTGSQHSYGYTF.

In DNA, the CDR3 is TGTGCCAGCAAACTCCCGAACACCGGGGAGCTGTTTTTT. Protein: CASKLPNTGELFF. The J gene is TRBJ2-2, the V gene TRBV27; the D is unclear. The CDR3 contains 13 residues. The germline gives CDR1 MNHEY, CDR2 SMNVEV (reference sequence). Trimming shortened V by 7 bases and J by 0 bases, and 6 bases separated the two germline ends.

The chain links TRBV15 to TRBJ2-1; maybe TRBD2 (6 bases). Trimming cost V 1 base and J 0 bases, with 19 bases left between them. The CDR3 extends over 19 amino acids. Germline CDR1 reads LNHNV; CDR2 reads YYDKDF (reference sequence). The CDR3, as DNA: TGTGCCACCAGCAGAGGAACGGGATACTGGCGGGGCTCCTACAATGAGCAGTTCTTC. It yields the protein CATSRGTGYWRGSYNEQFF.

This clone was seen only once. The chain couples TRBV7-4 to TRBJ2-7; 7 nucleotides align to TRBD1. The germline V gene has CDR1 SGHVT and CDR2 SQSDAQ. The CDR3 totals 18 residues. After removal of 2 bases from V and 3 bases from J, the junction contained 16 bases not matched to a gene. CDR3 loop: CASSLPGNSTGPYYEQYF. The CDR3 region has the DNA TGTGCCAGCAGCTTACCGGGGAACTCGACAGGGCCCTACTACGAGCAGTACTTC.

On this clone itself: This same CDR3 is encoded by further DNA sequences in the sample. The J gene is TRBJ1-5, the V gene TRBV5-1; tentatively, D is TRBD1 (5 bases). Germline-derived CDR1 and CDR2 are SGHRS and YFSETQ. The CDR3 runs to 14 residues. Deletions cut 1 base from V and 2 bases from J, with 7 bases between. Here the CDR3 reads CASSLQGGNQPQHF. CDR3 bases: TGCGCCAGCAGCTTGCAGGGTGGCAATCAGCCCCAGCATTTT.

The chain joins TRBV9 to TRBJ1-2, with D perhaps matching TRBD1 (5 bases). The V end was cut by 4 bases, the J end by 3 bases, with 10 bases between. The CDR3 is made up of 13 amino acids. In germline, CDR1 is SGDLS, CDR2 YYNGEE. The CDR3 sequence is CASSPQTDYGYTF. In DNA, the CDR3 is TGTGCCAGCAGCCCACAGACAGACTATGGCTACACCTTC.

V usage is TRBV28 and J usage is TRBJ1-5; TRBD1 aligns across 7 bases. Germline V gene lookup returns CDR1 MDHEN and CDR2 SYDVKM. This CDR3 has 14 residues. Trimming removed 6 bases from V and 9 bases from J; junction bases left unmatched: 11. CDR3 coding DNA: TGTGCCAGCAGGGGGGCAGACAGGGATACGCCCCAGCATTTT. Translation gives CASRGADRDTPQHF. Complete variable domain (other parts from reference TRBV28 and TRBJ1-5): DVKVTQSSRYLVKRTGEKVFLECVQDMDHENMFWYRQDPGLGLRLIYFSYDVKMKEKGDIPEGYSVSREKKERFSLILESASTNQTSMYLCASRGADRDTPQHFGDGTRLSIL.

This rearrangement joins TRBV29-1 to TRBJ2-2; 7 nucleotides align to TRBD1. Germline CDR1 reads SQVTM; CDR2 reads ANQGSEA. J lost 3 bases, V lost 5 bases, and 3 bases had no gene match. The CDR3 runs 13 residues. The CDR3 sequence is CSVRDSYTGELFF. The CDR3 DNA reads as TGCAGCGTTCGGGACAGTTACACCGGGGAGCTGTTTTTT.

V gene TRBV7-9 combines with J gene TRBJ1-2; 7 bases are shared with TRBD1. The CDR3 contains 15 residues. Germline V gene lookup returns CDR1 SEHNR and CDR2 FQNEAQ (reference sequence). Germline trimming cut 5 bases from V and 4 bases from J; bases unmatched to any gene: 10. The CDR3 bases are TGTGCCAGCAGCGCAACAGGGGTTTCGGGCTATGGCTACACCTTC. The encoded protein is CASSATGVSGYGYTF. Filled out from reference TRBV7-9 and TRBJ1-2, the complete variable domain reads DTGVSQNPRHKITKRGQNVTFRCDPISEHNRLYWYRQTLGQGPEFLTYFQNEAQLEKSRLLSDRFSAERPKGSFSTLEIQRTEQGDSAMYLCASSATGVSGYGYTFGSGTRLTVV.

The rearrangement joins TRBV4-1 to TRBJ1-5, with D perhaps TRBD1 (5 bases). The CDR3 has 13 amino acids. Germline CDR1 and CDR2: MGHRA and YSYEKL. The germline V and J ends were trimmed by 2 bases and 7 bases, with 9 bases remaining between them. The CDR3, as DNA: TGCGCCAGCAGCCAATGCTCAGGGCAGCCCCAGCATTTT. This codes for CASSQCSGQPQHF.